Listed below are T cell receptor beta chains from one sample, sequenced in a study of blood T cell repertoires in COVID-19. Sequenced by immunoSEQ multiplex PCR; TCRdb stores in-frame clones only, minus some. The sample carries under 80,000 clones, 80% recorded once. Material: peripheral blood. The receptors shown here come from a human donor in a cohort sampled during active COVID-19. CDR3s include the opening cysteine and the closing phenylalanine or tryptophan. The D gene is left open where the match is weak. For some rows the clone size is stated as once, few or many, or as a class when expanded; others skip it.

V	D	J	size	DNA	CDR3
TRBV19	.	TRBJ1-5	.	TGTGCCAGTAGTAGATATGGACAGACGTATAGCAATCAGCCCCAGCATTTT	CASSRYGQTYSNQPQHF
TRBV7-3	.	TRBJ1-6	.	TGTGCCAGCAGCTTAAAACAGGATTCACCCCTCCACTTT	CASSLKQDSPLHF
TRBV4-3	.	TRBJ2-4	once	TGCGCCAGCAGCCGGAATCTGGACAGGGAGGGCATTCAGTACTTC	CASSRNLDREGIQYF
TRBV24-1	TRBD1	TRBJ2-7	.	TGTGCCACCAGTGACCCGACAGGGCCCGGCGAGCAGTACTTC	CATSDPTGPGEQYF
TRBV6-5	.	TRBJ1-5	few	TGTGCCAGCATAATAACGGACAGTCGCAATCAGCCCCAGCATTTT	CASIITDSRNQPQHF
TRBV7-3	.	TRBJ2-5	.	TGTGCCAGCAGCTTAACGGCGGGGTTGCCCGAGACCCAGTACTTC	CASSLTAGLPETQYF
TRBV11-3	TRBD2	TRBJ2-2	.	TGTGCCAGCAGCTCGACTAGCGGGGCGAACACCGGGGAGCTGTTTTTT	CASSSTSGANTGELFF
TRBV19	TRBD1	TRBJ2-4	.	TGTGCCAGTAGTGGTTTAGGGGGCGCCAAAAACATTCAGTACTTC	CASSGLGGAKNIQYF
TRBV11-2	TRBD2	TRBJ2-1	large	TGTGCCAGCGAGGGACTAGCGGGGGGGACCAATGAGCAGTTCTTC	CASEGLAGGTNEQFF
TRBV6-5	TRBD1	TRBJ1-1	.	TGTGCCAGCAGCCTGGGACAGTACACTGAAGCTTTCTTT	CASSLGQYTEAFF
TRBV28	TRBD2	TRBJ2-7	once	TGTGCCAGCAGTGGAGCGGGGACTATCTACGAGCAGTACTTC	CASSGAGTIYEQYF
TRBV5-1	TRBD2	TRBJ2-2	few	TGCGCCAGCAGCGGGACTAGCGGGAGTAGGACCGGGGAGCTGTTTTTT	CASSGTSGSRTGELFF
TRBV28	TRBD1	TRBJ2-6	.	TGTGCCAGCAGTTTAAGACAGGGGGCGAAGGGGGCCAACGTCCTGACTTTC	CASSLRQGAKGANVLTF
TRBV28	TRBD1	TRBJ1-5	.	TGTGCCAGCAGTCCAGGGGGTCCTAGCAATCAGCCCCAGCATTTT	CASSPGGPSNQPQHF
TRBV28	.	TRBJ2-7	.	TGTGCCAGCACCGACAGGACCTCCTACGAGCAGTACTTC	CASTDRTSYEQYF
TRBV5-4	.	TRBJ2-1	.	TGTGCCAGCAGCTTGGACCGGGAGTTGTCCTACAATGAGCAGTTCTTC	CASSLDRELSYNEQFF
TRBV7-2	.	TRBJ2-2	.	TGTGCCAGCAGCCGTAAGGACGGGGTCGGGGAGCTGTTTTTT	CASSRKDGVGELFF
TRBV29-1	.	TRBJ2-2	few	TGCAGCGTTGAAGATACAGGAGGGGCCGGGGAGCTGTTTTTT	CSVEDTGGAGELFF
TRBV24-1	.	TRBJ2-3	.	TGTGCCACCAGTGATCGAAGCGGGAGCACAGATACGCAGTATTTT	CATSDRSGSTDTQYF
TRBV5-6	TRBD1	TRBJ2-1	.	TGTGCCAGCAGCCCCTCCCGGGACAGGACGACCAATGAGCAGTTCTTC	CASSPSRDRTTNEQFF
TRBV12-3/TRBV12-4	.	TRBJ1-2	.	TGTGCCAGCAGTTTAGTACAGTCCGGTGGCTACACCTTC	CASSLVQSGGYTF
TRBV18	.	TRBJ1-1	.	TGTGCCAGCTCCCCTTACAGCACTGAAGCTTTCTTT	CASSPYSTEAFF
TRBV7-2	TRBD2	TRBJ2-2	.	TGTGCCAGCAGATTTTCAGGGACTACCGACACCGGGGAGCTGTTTTTT	CASRFSGTTDTGELFF
TRBV7-3	TRBD2	TRBJ2-1	.	TGTGCCAGCAGCTTACGGAGTGCGGGAGTCGGCAATGAGCAGTTCTTC	CASSLRSAGVGNEQFF
TRBV11-3	.	TRBJ2-1	.	TGTGCCAGCAGCTCCGCGGTAGGCCCTATCAGCGAGCAGTTCTTC	CASSSAVGPISEQFF
TRBV7-2	TRBD1	TRBJ1-4	.	TGTGCCAGCAGGGATGGACAGGCGGGTAATGAAAAACTGTTTTTT	CASRDGQAGNEKLFF
TRBV4-3	.	TRBJ2-7	.	TGCGCCAGCAGCCCCCGAACCTTGTCTGGACAGGTCGGCGGGGCCTACGAGCAGTACTTC	CASSPRTLSGQVGGAYEQYF
TRBV7-3	TRBD1	TRBJ2-5	.	TGTGCCAGCAGCACGGACAGGGGAGAGACCCAGTACTTC	CASSTDRGETQYF
TRBV7-2	.	TRBJ2-1	.	TGTGCCAGCAGCTTTCGCGGGGAAAAGGGCTCCTACAATGAGCAGTTCTTC	CASSFRGEKGSYNEQFF
TRBV20-1	.	TRBJ1-1	.	TGCAGTGCTAGTACGGGGGGACTAACTGAAGCTTTCTTT	CSASTGGLTEAFF
TRBV5-4	TRBD1	TRBJ2-7	.	TGTGCCAGCACCGTTCCGGGACAGGGGGCGAGCGAGCAGTACTTC	CASTVPGQGASEQYF
TRBV29-1	.	TRBJ1-1	.	TGCAGCGTTAAAGTACAACAGAACACTGAAGCTTTCTTT	CSVKVQQNTEAFF
TRBV18	.	TRBJ1-6	.	TGTGCCGGCCACCCGGGGAATAGTAATTCACCCCTCCACTTT	CAGHPGNSNSPLHF
TRBV11-3	.	TRBJ2-3	.	TGTGCCAGCAGCTATCCGGGTTCCACAGATACGCAGTATTTT	CASSYPGSTDTQYF
TRBV4-1	.	TRBJ2-1	.	TGCGCCAGCAGCCGGGCTTTCCCGGCTGAGCAGTTCTTC	CASSRAFPAEQFF
TRBV5-1	.	TRBJ1-2	.	TGCGCCAGCAGCTTGGACAGGTCGGTAAATGGCTACACCTTC	CASSLDRSVNGYTF
TRBV9	TRBD2	TRBJ2-1	.	TGTGCCAGCAGCGTAGACCCCGGACTAGGCCACAATGAGCAGTTCTTC	CASSVDPGLGHNEQFF
TRBV10-1	TRBD2	TRBJ2-3	.	TGCGCCAGCAGTGAGAGGCTAGCGGGGGGGACAGATACGCAGTATTTT	CASSERLAGGTDTQYF
TRBV7-2	TRBD2	TRBJ2-2	once	TGTGCCAGCAGCCTGGGACTAGCGGGGGGAAACACCGGGGAGCTGTTTTTT	CASSLGLAGGNTGELFF
TRBV7-2	TRBD1	TRBJ1-1	.	TGTGCCAGCAGCTTAGGCGGACAGGGGGCCCAAGCTTTCTTT	CASSLGGQGAQAFF
TRBV5-1	TRBD2	TRBJ2-6	.	TGCGCCAGCAGCTCCGGGGGGTCTGGGGCCAACGTCCTGACTTTC	CASSSGGSGANVLTF
TRBV28	TRBD1	TRBJ1-1	.	TGTGCCAGCAACCGGGACAGTACTAGGGGAGCTTTCTTT	CASNRDSTRGAFF